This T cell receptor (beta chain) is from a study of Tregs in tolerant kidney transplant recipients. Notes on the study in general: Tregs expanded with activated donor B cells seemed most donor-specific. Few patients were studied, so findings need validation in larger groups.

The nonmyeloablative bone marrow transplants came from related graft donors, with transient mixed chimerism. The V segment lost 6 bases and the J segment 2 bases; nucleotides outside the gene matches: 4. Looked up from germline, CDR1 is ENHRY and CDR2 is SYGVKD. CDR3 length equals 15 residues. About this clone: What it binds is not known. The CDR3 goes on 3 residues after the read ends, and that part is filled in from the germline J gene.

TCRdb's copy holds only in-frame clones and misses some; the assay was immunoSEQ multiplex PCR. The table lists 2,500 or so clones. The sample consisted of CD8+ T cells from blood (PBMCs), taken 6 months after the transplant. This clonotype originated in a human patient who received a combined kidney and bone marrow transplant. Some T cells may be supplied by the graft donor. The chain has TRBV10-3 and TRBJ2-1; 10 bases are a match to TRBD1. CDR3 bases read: TGTGCCATCAGCCCCGGGACAGGGGCCTACAATGAG. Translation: CAISPGTGAYNE. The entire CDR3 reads CAISPGTGAYNEQFF.